This entry lists 31 T cell receptor beta chains sequenced from one sample in a study of T cell repertoires in cytomegalovirus infection. These TCRs' antigens remain unknown. TCRdb re-called the reads with MiXCR, one entry per CDR3 protein. The sample lists around 110,000 distinct CDR3 sequences, about 9.4% occurring once. The sequencing input was PBMCs, sequenced either directly or after in vitro stimulation (not recorded which). All receptors derive from a human donor in good health (CMV status not recorded). Some clones in this sample may be carry-over from other donors' samples.

This clonotype has a handful of counts. The chain couples TRBV19 to TRBJ1-5; 9 nucleotides match TRBD1. CDR3 length equals 15 residues. Trimming took 4 bases from V and 1 from J; bases not matched to a gene: 2. Germline assignment: CDR1 LNHDA and CDR2 SQIVND (reference sequence). The chain's CDR3 is CASSSGTGSNQPQHF. The CDR3, as DNA: TGTGCCAGTAGTAGCGGGACAGGGAGCAATCAGCCCCAGCATTTT.

The chain employs TRBV20-1 and TRBJ2-2; D unclear. Germline loops: CDR1 DFQATT, CDR2 SNEGSKA (reference sequence). The CDR3 has 14 amino acids. Trimming cost V 4 bases and J 5 bases, with 14 bases left between them. Here the CDR3 DNA reads TGCAGTGCTAAATTAGGATTTGAGACCGGGGAGCTGTTTTTT. Its protein product is CSAKLGFETGELFF.

This clonotype turned up a few times. This chain's CDR3 is CASSPRATSGIRTGELFF. DNA of the CDR3: TGTGCCAGCAGCCCGAGGGCGACTAGCGGGATACGCACCGGGGAGCTGTTTTTT. The chain joins TRBV9 to TRBJ2-2, with 11 bases lining up with TRBD2. In germline, CDR1 is SGDLS, CDR2 YYNGEE. This CDR3 is 18 amino acids long. Trimming at V came to 4 bases and at J to 4 bases, leaving 12 bases not matched to a gene.

At least ten counts were recorded for this clonotype. The CDR3 spells CASSYSAGSPLHF. The CDR3 DNA reads as TGTGCCAGCAGTTACTCGGCGGGGTCACCCCTCCACTTT. This chain links TRBV6-5 with TRBJ1-6; no firm D call. The germline gives CDR1 MNHEY, CDR2 SVGAGI. The V end was cut by 0 bases, the J end by 10 bases, with 7 bases between. CDR3 length: 13 amino acids.

Many counts were recorded for this clonotype. V is TRBV7-2 and J is TRBJ2-3, with a possible D match to TRBD1 (6 bases). V shed 5 bases and J shed 2 bases, with 11 bases lying between them. CDR3 length: 14 residues. CDR1 is SGHTA, CDR2 FQGNSA, per germline. For the CDR3, the DNA is TGTGCCAGCAGCGTTGGGACACCCACAGATACGCAGTATTTT. Its protein product is CASSVGTPTDTQYF.

This clonotype was seen many times. The chain carries TRBV7-9 and TRBJ2-1, with D possibly TRBD1 on 6 matching bases. This CDR3 region has 16 residues. The V and J ends lost 3 bases and 5 bases respectively, with 17 bases between them. The V gene's germline CDR1 is SEHNR and CDR2 FQNEAQ (reference sequence). CDR3 bases: TGTGCCAGCAGCTTTTTTAGCCCCCCAGGGGACAATGAGCAGTTCTTC. It codes for CASSFFSPPGDNEQFF.

V usage is TRBV5-1 and J usage is TRBJ2-7, with TRBD2 matching 7 bases. The CDR3 totals 13 residues. Per germline, CDR1 SGHRS and CDR2 YFSETQ. Unmatched junction bases numbered 7, after V lost 4 bases and J lost 6 bases. CDR3 coding DNA: TGCGCCAGCAGCCCCGGGGGGACGAGCGAGCAGTACTTC. Protein product: CASSPGGTSEQYF. Full variable domain (remainder filled in from reference TRBV5-1 and TRBJ2-7): KAGVTQTPRYLIKTRGQQVTLSCSPISGHRSVSWYQQTPGQGLQFLFEYFSETQRNKGNFPGRFSGRQFSNSRSEMNVSTLELGDSALYLCASSPGGTSEQYFGPGTRLTVT.

This clonotype showed up just once. The V call is TRBV2, the J call TRBJ1-3, with D hard to call. V lost 6 bases and J lost 4, with 13 bases in between. The germline gives CDR1 SNHLY, CDR2 FYNNEI. The CDR3 consists of 14 residues. CDR3 sequence reads: CASSYLGSGNTIYF. CDR3 in DNA: TGTGCCAGCAGCTACCTTGGCTCAGGAAACACCATATATTTT.

This clonotype was seen only a few times. This rearrangement joins TRBV7-9 to TRBJ2-1; no definite D call. Germline V lookup: CDR1 SEHNR, CDR2 FQNEAQ (reference sequence). This CDR3 has 13 residues. V shed 2 bases and J shed 2 bases, with 4 bases lying between them. DNA for the CDR3: TGTGCCAGCAGCTTATTCACCTACAATGAGCAGTTCTTC. Protein product: CASSLFTYNEQFF. Full variable domain (missing parts from reference TRBV7-9 and TRBJ2-1): DTGVSQNPRHKITKRGQNVTFRCDPISEHNRLYWYRQTLGQGPEFLTYFQNEAQLEKSRLLSDRFSAERPKGSFSTLEIQRTEQGDSAMYLCASSLFTYNEQFFGPGTRLTVL.

V is TRBV6-2 or TRBV6-3 and J is TRBJ2-7; D is possibly TRBD1 or TRBD2 (6 bases each). This CDR3 has 13 residues. The V and J ends lost 6 bases and 2 bases respectively, with 11 bases between them. CDR1 MNHEY and CDR2 SVGEGT come from the germline V gene. CDR3 in amino acids: CASSIGGPYEQYV. DNA for the CDR3: TGTGCCAGCAGCATCGGGGGCCCCTACGAGCAGTACGTC.

The sample holds many counts of this clonotype. This chain uses TRBV6-5 with TRBJ1-2; D might be TRBD1 (5 bases). Germline loops: CDR1 MNHEY, CDR2 SVGAGI. The CDR3 consists of 12 residues. V lost 2 bases and J 11 bases, leaving 12 bases between the germline ends. The CDR3 here is CASSYDSSKYTF. The CDR3 bases are TGTGCCAGCAGTTACGACAGTTCAAAGTACACCTTC.

This clonotype has more than one count but fewer than ten. V is TRBV5-6 and J is TRBJ1-2; D may be TRBD1 (6 bases). Germline V lookup: CDR1 SGHDT, CDR2 YYEEEE. V was pared by 4 bases and J by 7 bases, with 17 bases between. The CDR3 totals 14 residues. In DNA form, the CDR3 reads TGTGCCAGCAGCCTGGGACAAAACAGCGGTGGCTACACCTTC. Its translation: CASSLGQNSGGYTF.

This clonotype was seen repeatedly, ten times or more. CDR3 region: CASSPAFLGGNTIYF. For the CDR3, the DNA is TGTGCCAGCAGCCCAGCCTTTCTGGGTGGAAACACCATATATTTT. This sequence joins TRBV7-2 and TRBJ1-3; no clear D. From germline, CDR1 is SGHTA and CDR2 FQGNSA. The V and J ends lost 5 bases and 3 bases respectively, with 14 bases between them. The CDR3 contains 15 residues.

J is TRBJ2-3 and V is TRBV6-2 or TRBV6-3, with D perhaps matching TRBD1 (5 bases). This CDR3 is 12 amino acids long. CDR1 MNHEY and CDR2 SVGEGT come from the germline V gene. Trimming shortened V by 5 bases and J by 4 bases, and 7 bases separated the two germline ends. The CDR3 loop is CASSGAADTQYF. CDR3 sequence (DNA): TGTGCCAGCAGTGGGGCGGCAGATACGCAGTATTTT.

Many counts were recorded for this clonotype. The V and J genes are TRBV6-1 and TRBJ1-5, with TRBD1 matching over 7 bases. The CDR3 totals 13 residues. The V gene's germline CDR1 is MNHNS and CDR2 SASEGT. V was pared by 10 bases and J by 3 bases, with 6 bases of the junction left unmatched. The CDR3 reads CATLGQLNQPQHF. DNA of the CDR3: TGTGCCACCCTGGGACAGCTCAATCAGCCCCAGCATTTT.

This clonotype was counted ten times or more. The rearrangement links TRBV10-3 to TRBJ1-2; 9 bases line up with TRBD1. This CDR3 has 17 amino acids. Unmatched junction bases numbered 14, after V lost 4 bases and J lost 5 bases. The germline CDR1 and CDR2 sequences are ENHRY and SYGVKD. The DNA for the CDR3 is TGTGCCATCAGTGCAAGTAACAGGGGGCCAGTTTATTATGGCTACACCTTC. Translating gives CAISASNRGPVYYGYTF.

This clonotype was counted at least ten times. This chain uses TRBV7-6 with TRBJ2-1, with D possibly TRBD2 on 5 matching bases. The CDR3 has 14 amino acids. Trimming left V 2 bases short and J 9 bases short, with 14 bases between. Germline assignment: CDR1 SGHVS and CDR2 FNYEAQ. This chain's CDR3 is CASSLSPSPTEQFF. CDR3 sequence (DNA): TGTGCCAGCAGCTTATCACCTAGCCCCACTGAGCAGTTCTTC.

This clonotype was recorded many times. The rearrangement links TRBV12-3 or TRBV12-4 to TRBJ1-6; possible D gene TRBD1, 6 bases. V lost 6 bases, J lost 10 bases, and 19 bases lay in between. The CDR3 totals 15 residues. This CDR3 reads CASSPRGGVRSPLHF. For the CDR3, the DNA is TGTGCCAGCAGCCCCAGGGGTGGGGTTAGGTCACCCCTCCACTTT.

This chain links TRBV12-3 or TRBV12-4 with TRBJ2-3; D ambiguous. The V end lost 5 bases, the J end lost 5 bases, and 8 bases lay between the germline ends. The length of the CDR3 is 12 residues. The CDR3 region is CASSPSIDTQYF. The DNA for the CDR3 is TGTGCCAGCAGTCCGTCTATAGATACGCAGTATTTT.

In its sample, this clonotype was seen many times. This chain uses TRBV27 with TRBJ1-1; D call uncertain. CDR3 length: 13 residues. Per the germline V gene, CDR1 is MNHEY and CDR2 is SMNVEV (reference sequence). With 3 bases removed from V and 1 base from J, the gap between germline ends came to 6 bases. CDR3 sequence (DNA): TGTGCCAGCAGTTTTTACAGGAACACTGAAGCTTTCTTT. Its translation: CASSFYRNTEAFF.

The CDR3 spells CASSVQDRGRIYF. The CDR3 region has the DNA TGTGCCAGCAGCGTACAAGACAGGGGGCGCATATACTTC. The chain is built from TRBV9 and TRBJ2-7; 10 nucleotides line up with TRBD1. Per germline, CDR1 SGDLS and CDR2 YYNGEE. Trimming took 1 base from V and 13 from J; bases not matched to a gene: 8. The CDR3 totals 13 residues.

The sample holds many counts of this clonotype. The chain combines TRBV7-2 with TRBJ2-3; possibly TRBD1 for D (6 bases). V was cut by 2 bases and J by 8 bases, with 14 bases left in between. The CDR3 has 14 residues. CDR1 is SGHTA, CDR2 FQGNSA, per germline. Here the CDR3 reads CASSLSLQQGTQYF. The CDR3 nucleotides are TGTGCCAGCAGCTTAAGCCTTCAACAGGGTACGCAGTATTTT.

Many counts were recorded for this clonotype. J is TRBJ2-7 and V is TRBV7-2, with 15 bases matching TRBD2. Trimming cost V 6 bases and J 6 bases; bases outside gene matches: 6. This CDR3 is built from 15 residues. Germline V gene sequence: CDR1 SGHTA, CDR2 FQGNSA. The CDR3: CASRLTGLAGGEQYF. In DNA, the CDR3 is TGTGCCAGCAGACTAACGGGACTAGCGGGAGGCGAGCAGTACTTC.

The table lists this clonotype with many counts. This sequence joins TRBV7-8 and TRBJ2-3; D is undetermined. This CDR3 is 13 amino acids long. With 5 bases removed from V and 4 bases from J, the gap between germline ends came to 10 bases. Germline values: CDR1 SGHVS, CDR2 FQNEAQ. The chain's CDR3 is CASSGRVADTQYF. The CDR3 coding sequence is TGTGCCAGCAGCGGACGAGTTGCAGATACGCAGTATTTT.

This clonotype was seen more than once but under ten times. The chain recombines TRBV13 with TRBJ1-1; D remains unclear. The CDR3 is 14 amino acids. Trimming cost V 4 bases and J 4 bases, with 13 bases left between them. Germline loops: CDR1 PRHDT, CDR2 FYEKMQ (reference sequence). CDR3: CASSSRSVSTEAFF. As DNA, the CDR3 is TGTGCCAGCAGCTCACGTAGCGTTAGCACTGAAGCTTTCTTT.

The V call is TRBV19, the J call TRBJ1-3; D ambiguous. The ends were cut back, 1 base at V and 4 bases at J, with 11 bases in the middle. The germline CDR1 and CDR2 sequences are LNHDA and SQIVND (reference sequence). This CDR3 region has 15 residues. CDR3 coding DNA: TGTGCCAGTAGTATAGGACGGGGAAGCGGAAACACCATATATTTT. This gives the protein CASSIGRGSGNTIYF.

This clonotype was picked up many times. The rearrangement links TRBV4-1 to TRBJ2-1, with 8 bases identical to TRBD2. V shed 3 bases and J 13 bases; nucleotides not matched to a gene: 8. The CDR3 extends over 13 amino acids. Germline CDR1 MGHRA, CDR2 YSYEKL. The CDR3 bases are TGCGCCAGCAGCCAGGTCAGACTAGCGAGACAGTTCTTC. Translation gives CASSQVRLARQFF.

This clonotype was detected only a few times. The chain employs TRBV5-8 and TRBJ2-1; D might be TRBD1 (6 bases). With 6 bases removed from V and 4 bases from J, the gap between germline ends came to 20 bases. CDR1 is SGHTS and CDR2 is YDEGEE in the germline V gene. CDR3 length: 16 residues. CDR3 sequence reads: CASNPDDRFAYNEQFF. The DNA of the CDR3 is TGTGCCAGCAACCCTGACGACAGGTTCGCATACAATGAGCAGTTCTTC.

As regards this clonotype: This sequence may be a read error, since a much larger clone differs from it by one base. The chain is built from TRBV7-2 and TRBJ2-3; D not resolved. The ends were cut back, 5 bases at V and 5 bases at J, with 8 bases in the middle. The length of the CDR3 is 12 residues. The V gene's germline CDR1 is SGHTA and CDR2 FQGNSA. The CDR3 region is CTSSLIGDTQYF. CDR3 DNA sequence: TGTACCAGCAGCCTAATTGGAGATACGCAGTATTTT.

This clonotype was seen a single time. The rearrangement joins TRBV20-1 to TRBJ1-1; D might be TRBD1 (5 bases). Germline V gene lookup returns CDR1 DFQATT and CDR2 SNEGSKA (reference sequence). The V end lost 0 bases, the J end lost 5 bases, and 16 bases lay between the germline ends. The CDR3 has 15 amino acids. The CDR3 nucleotides are TGCAGTGCTAGAGATCCCAACAGGCGGAATACTGAAGCTTTCTTT. This translates into CSARDPNRRNTEAFF.

The table lists this clonotype with many counts. The gene calls are TRBV7-8 and TRBJ2-5, with D possibly TRBD2 on 6 matching bases. From germline, CDR1 is SGHVS and CDR2 FQNEAQ. The V end lost 5 bases, the J end lost 2 bases, and 15 bases lay between the germline ends. CDR3 length: 15 residues. The CDR3 nucleotides are TGTGCCAGCAGCCACGAGGGCCGGGGGCAAGAGACCCAGTACTTC. Translated: CASSHEGRGQETQYF.